This T cell receptor beta chain was identified in a study of T-cell reconstitution after alpha-beta-depleted transplantation in children. General study findings and limits: Expanded graft clones numbering several hundred reportedly gave rise to alpha-beta T cells about two months after transplant. Some patients' high day-60 TCRbeta diversity was traced to surviving recipient T cells and thymic progenitors. T cells produced anew were the main source of T-cell counts and diversity one year after transplant.

Trimming pared 2 bases from V and 7 bases from J, leaving 12 bases between. Per germline, CDR1 SEHNR and CDR2 FQNEAQ (reference sequence). The CDR3 is made up of 15 amino acids. As it was prepared, the TCRbeta library received unique molecular identifiers. TCRdb recomputed calls from the PCR reads with MiXCR, one row per CDR3 protein. The sample has fewer than 750,000 distinct CDR3 sequences, more than 20% seen once. This clonotype has more than one count but fewer than ten. What it binds is unknown. The sequence was collected from a boy in the first two years of life who had a stem cell transplant for acute myeloid leukemia, so the T cells may come from the graft donor. This rearrangement joins TRBV7-9 to TRBJ1-6; D is perhaps TRBD1 (5 bases). The sequences come from PBMCs, mostly from graft donor cells, collected 360 days after TCRalphabeta/CD19-depleted stem cell transplant. CDR3: CASSLPGGGNSPLHF. The CDR3 bases are TGTGCCAGCAGCTTACCCGGGGGTGGGAATTCACCCCTCCACTTT.